Included here is one TCR beta chain sequence, with context. Its antigen is not known. This sample is drawn from a study of T cell responses to AZD1222 COVID-19 vaccine. Assay: immunoSEQ multiplex PCR; the TCRdb copy retains only in-frame clones and omits some. The sample lists about 120,000 clones, approximately 90% occurring once. Study conclusions and caveats: Spike regions recognized by vaccine-associated CD4 TCRs spanned the protein, led by 160-218 and 743-854. No day 14 peak samples; only post-peak repertoires were characterized. Among the donors, most were white British and more were female, and clonal diversity was possibly underestimated.

Per germline, CDR1 MNHEY and CDR2 SVGAGI. Trimming removed 2 bases from V and 6 bases from J, with 11 bases in between. The CDR3 totals 13 residues. The TCR comes from an adult in good health. This rearrangement joins TRBV6-5 to TRBJ2-7, with D unclear. The material was peripheral blood, obtained on day 0 of AZD1222 vaccination. In DNA form, the CDR3 reads TGTGCCAGCAGTTACAGCAAGCGCGTCGAGCAGTACTTC. The encoded protein is CASSYSKRVEQYF.